This TCR beta chain was sequenced during a study of CD8 T cells in ankylosing spondylitis. In germline, CDR1 is SGHRS, CDR2 YFSETQ. CDR3 length equals 15 residues. V gave up 4 bases and J gave up 5 bases, with 18 bases separating them. Via MiXCR, TCRdb re-called the 5' RACE reads, giving one row per CDR3 protein. The sample carries approximately 540,000 distinct CDR3 sequences, approximately 11% recorded once. Study conclusions and caveats: Apparently characteristic of ankylosing spondylitis blood was a TCR beta motif (about eight highly homologous variants). Significant enrichment of disease-linked clones was reportedly seen in matched ankylosing spondylitis synovial fluid.

In this sample, this clonotype turned up many times. Antigen: not known. This sequence was found in a male donor with ankylosing spondylitis. The chain uses TRBV5-1 and TRBJ1-1, with a tentative D call TRBD1 (5 bases). Material for sequencing was blood, either unsorted or a sorted T cell fraction (not recorded which). For the CDR3, the DNA is TGCGCCAGCAGCCTAGGCGGGGCAGCTTCAACTGAAGCTTTCTTT. The encoded protein is CASSLGGAASTEAFF. The entire variable domain, with the rest obtained from reference TRBV5-1 and TRBJ1-1, is as follows: KAGVTQTPRYLIKTRGQQVTLSCSPISGHRSVSWYQQTPGQGLQFLFEYFSETQRNKGNFPGRFSGRQFSNSRSEMNVSTLELGDSALYLCASSLGGAASTEAFFGQGTRLTVV.